This is a list of T cell receptor beta chains from one sample in a study of a mutant IDH1 vaccine in newly diagnosed glioma. The repertoire was sequenced with immunoSEQ multiplex PCR; TCRdb's copy has only in-frame clones and lacks some. The sample lists 50,000 to 65,000 clones; roughly four fifths were seen once. For these TCRs, the target antigens are not known. The sample here was PBMCs, taken from a glioma patient whose treatment included an IDH1 peptide vaccine. The receptors were sampled from a woman between 50 and 59 years old with glioma. Each CDR3 is given with its conserved first and last residue. A D gene is named only where the DNA matches it firmly. The size entry is marked missing in some rows and otherwise reads once, few, many or a size class.

TRBJ1-1 | . | 13 | TRBV5-4 | . | TGTGCCAGCAGGTATACAGCAAACACTGAAGCTTTCTTT | CASRYTANTEAFF
TRBJ2-7 | . | 13 | TRBV7-8 | . | TGTGCCAGCAGCTTAGGACTATTCAACGAGCAGTACTTC | CASSLGLFNEQYF
TRBJ2-7 | . | 16 | TRBV18 | TRBD1 | TGTGCCAGCTCACTGGGACCCCCGGGACAGATCTACGAGCAGTACTTC | CASSLGPPGQIYEQYF
TRBJ2-3 | . | 16 | TRBV5-4 | . | TGTGCCAGCAGCCCCAAATCCGGGACTGTGGGAGATACGCAGTATTTT | CASSPKSGTVGDTQYF
TRBJ2-3 | few | 14 | TRBV7-9 | TRBD2 | TGTGCCAGCAGCTTAGGCGGGGGGGAAGGTACGCAGTATTTT | CASSLGGGEGTQYF
TRBJ1-3 | . | 16 | TRBV7-8 | . | TGTGCCAGCAGCTTAGAAACGGCAGCGTCTGGAAACACCATATATTTT | CASSLETAASGNTIYF
TRBJ2-5 | . | 18 | TRBV5-8 | TRBD2 | TGTGCCAGCAGCTTGGGTGTAGGGTCTAGCGGGGGTCAAGAGACCCAGTACTTC | CASSLGVGSSGGQETQYF
TRBJ2-7 | . | 15 | TRBV7-3 | TRBD1 | TGTGCCAGCAGCTCTGACAGGGTAGTCCCGCGCGAGCAGTACTTC | CASSSDRVVPREQYF
TRBJ2-5 | medium-sized | 14 | TRBV25-1 | . | TGTGCCAGCAGTGAGGATCTAAGGCAAGAGACCCAGTACTTC | CASSEDLRQETQYF
TRBJ2-5 | . | 18 | TRBV4-1 | TRBD2 | TGCGCCAGCAGCCAAGATATTGGGACTAGCGGGGCGTCCGAGACCCAGTACTTC | CASSQDIGTSGASETQYF
TRBJ1-2 | . | 14 | TRBV28 | . | TGTGCCAGCAGTTTGGTAGACCCGGTATATGGCTACACCTTC | CASSLVDPVYGYTF
TRBJ1-1 | . | 13 | TRBV2 | . | TGTGCCAGCAGTGCGGTGGGAGACACTGAAGCTTTCTTT | CASSAVGDTEAFF
TRBJ1-1 | . | 15 | TRBV12-5 | TRBD1 | TGTGCTAGTGACCGGGCACACAGGGGTGACACTGAAGCTTTCTTT | CASDRAHRGDTEAFF
TRBJ2-7 | . | 14 | TRBV5-4 | TRBD1 | TGTGCCAGCAGCTTCTACAGGGGGACTTACGAGCAGTACTTC | CASSFYRGTYEQYF
TRBJ1-2 | once | 15 | TRBV19 | . | TGTGCCAGTAGTATCATTGGGCTAGCTAACTATGGCTACACCTTC | CASSIIGLANYGYTF
TRBJ2-5 | . | 15 | TRBV14 | TRBD1 | TGTGCCAGCAGCGGACGGACAGGAACCTGGCCGACCCAGTACTTC | CASSGRTGTWPTQYF
TRBJ1-6 | . | 17 | TRBV5-1 | TRBD1 | TGCGCCAGCAGCTCCACCTCCGCGGACAGGGGGACTTCACCCCTCCACTTT | CASSSTSADRGTSPLHF
TRBJ2-7 | . | 14 | TRBV11-1 | . | TGTGCCAGCACCCCCCGATGGGATCTGAACGAGCAGTACTTC | CASTPRWDLNEQYF
TRBJ2-5 | . | 18 | TRBV25-1 | TRBD2 | TGTGCCAGCAGTGGATGGGGGACTAGCGGGGACCCCCAAGAGACCCAGTACTTC | CASSGWGTSGDPQETQYF
TRBJ1-2 | . | 13 | TRBV2 | . | TGTGCCAGCAGTGTTTCGAACAGATATGGCTACACCTTC | CASSVSNRYGYTF
TRBJ1-6 | . | 16 | TRBV19 | . | TGTGCCAGTAGTATGGGGTTTACAGGGAAACATTCACCCCTCCACTTT | CASSMGFTGKHSPLHF
TRBJ2-7 | . | 13 | TRBV27 | TRBD1 | TGTGCCAGCGGGTGGACAGGGGGCTACGAGCAGTACTTC | CASGWTGGYEQYF